Listed below are T cell receptor beta chains from one sample, sequenced in a study of vaccination and CD4 T cells after COVID-19. TCRdb re-analysed the PCR reads in MiXCR, keeping a single row per CDR3 protein. The sample has about 26,000 distinct CDR3 sequences, 64% seen once. Antigen specificity for these receptors is unknown. The sequencing sample was made of CD4+ T cells from blood, cultured in vitro. Receptors originate from a human donor who had recovered from COVID-19. CDR3s include the opening cysteine and the closing phenylalanine or tryptophan. A D gene is named only where the DNA matches it firmly. Not all rows give a size; the values are once, few, many and, for expanded clones, a class.

J,size,V,D,CDR3,DNA
TRBJ2-1,NA,TRBV6-2/TRBV6-3,TRBD1,CASSLFYRDRAGEQFF,TGTGCCAGCAGTTTATTCTACCGGGACAGGGCCGGTGAGCAGTTCTTC
TRBJ1-2,NA,TRBV28,NA,CASSLAPNYGYTF,TGTGCCAGCAGTTTAGCACCGAACTATGGCTACACCTTC
TRBJ1-5,NA,TRBV20-1,TRBD1,CSVQLGQGSNQPQHF,TGCAGTGTTCAACTTGGACAGGGAAGCAATCAGCCCCAGCATTTT
TRBJ2-5,NA,TRBV20-1,NA,CSGQGLSTQYF,TGCAGTGGCCAGGGCTTGTCGACCCAGTACTTC
TRBJ2-1,NA,TRBV6-5,NA,CASSYFPYNEQFF,TGTGCCAGCAGTTATTTCCCCTACAATGAGCAGTTCTTC
TRBJ1-2,NA,TRBV3-1,NA,CASSPTAMNYGYTF,TGTGCCAGCAGCCCGACAGCGATGAACTATGGCTACACCTTC
TRBJ1-2,few,TRBV20-1,NA,CSARSPGNYGYTF,TGCAGTGCTAGATCTCCGGGTAACTATGGCTACACCTTC
TRBJ1-2,NA,TRBV6-5,NA,CASSYGGQPVGYTF,TGTGCCAGCAGTTACGGCGGACAGCCTGTCGGCTACACCTTC
TRBJ1-2,NA,TRBV28,TRBD1,CASSGRDRPNYGYTF,TGTGCCAGCAGCGGACGGGACAGGCCGAACTATGGCTACACCTTC
TRBJ2-6,NA,TRBV19,NA,CASSKGVGESGANVLTF,TGTGCCAGTAGTAAGGGTGTGGGCGAATCTGGGGCCAACGTCCTGACTTTC
TRBJ2-2,NA,TRBV20-1,TRBD1,CSARRQGALGELFF,TGCAGTGCTCGCCGACAGGGGGCTTTGGGGGAGCTGTTTTTT
TRBJ2-7,few,TRBV7-2,TRBD2,CASGLAGARSYEQYF,TGTGCCAGCGGACTAGCGGGAGCGCGGTCCTACGAGCAGTACTTC
TRBJ1-4,NA,TRBV20-1,NA,CSAFRVPGGREKLFF,TGCAGTGCCTTCCGGGTCCCCGGGGGGAGGGAAAAACTGTTTTTT
TRBJ2-6,NA,TRBV7-2,TRBD2,CASSPPGLAGGSGANVLTF,TGTGCCAGCAGCCCCCCGGGACTAGCGGGCGGCTCTGGGGCCAACGTCCTGACTTTC
TRBJ1-5,few,TRBV2,NA,CASIGWWGQPQHF,TGTGCCAGCATAGGGTGGTGGGGTCAGCCCCAGCATTTT
TRBJ1-1,few,TRBV6-1,NA,CASSWAWNTEAFF,TGTGCCAGCAGCTGGGCTTGGAACACTGAAGCTTTCTTT
TRBJ2-7,few,TRBV6-2/TRBV6-3,NA,CASSVGGATYEQYF,TGTGCCAGCAGCGTCGGAGGGGCAACCTACGAGCAGTACTTC
TRBJ1-1,once,TRBV6-1,TRBD1,CASNGDRVTEAFF,TGTGCCAGCAACGGGGACAGGGTCACTGAAGCTTTCTTT
TRBJ2-3,NA,TRBV7-3,TRBD2,CASSLTASGRAGDTQYF,TGTGCCAGCAGCTTAACGGCTAGCGGGAGGGCCGGTGATACGCAGTATTTT
TRBJ2-7,NA,TRBV5-8,NA,CASSSIRDNSYEQYF,TGTGCCAGCAGCTCGATTAGGGACAATTCCTACGAGCAGTACTTC
TRBJ1-2,NA,TRBV11-2,NA,CASSLEGGNYGYTF,TGTGCCAGCAGCTTAGAGGGGGGGAACTATGGCTACACCTTC
TRBJ2-4,NA,TRBV28,NA,CASRTLNIQYF,TGTGCCAGCAGAACCTTAAACATTCAGTACTTC
TRBJ1-1,once,TRBV7-9,NA,CASSATRDDSAFF,TGTGCCAGCAGCGCGACCCGGGACGATTCGGCTTTCTTT
TRBJ1-5,NA,TRBV28,NA,CASGLGASGNQPQHF,TGTGCCAGCGGATTGGGGGCGAGCGGCAATCAGCCCCAGCATTTT
TRBJ2-1,NA,TRBV18,TRBD1,CASSPPTRQGYEQFF,TGTGCCAGCTCACCACCGACGCGACAGGGTTATGAGCAGTTCTTC
TRBJ1-1,NA,TRBV6-2/TRBV6-3,NA,CASTPPVGWNTEAFF,TGTGCCAGCACTCCACCCGTGGGCTGGAATACTGAAGCTTTCTTT
TRBJ2-7,NA,TRBV19,TRBD2,CASRSGGGSYEQYF,TGTGCCAGTAGGTCCGGCGGGGGCTCCTACGAGCAGTACTTC
TRBJ2-7,NA,TRBV11-2,NA,CASSLDYYEQYF,TGTGCCAGCAGCTTAGACTACTACGAGCAGTACTTC
TRBJ1-2,NA,TRBV15,NA,CATSRGGALGYTF,TGTGCCACCAGCAGAGGGGGCGCCTTGGGCTACACCTTC